The T cell receptor beta chain described here comes from a study of cytomegalovirus exposure and HLA in healthy donors. Notes on the study in general: The dataset shows that most TCR sequences were rare, while some public TCRs occurred in many donors. Subsequent analysis found a tendency for first-cohort TCR clusters to co-occur within the 100 to 150 validation repertoires. High sensitivity and specificity were reportedly achieved when the classifier diagnosed cytomegalovirus status.

CDR3 length: 12 residues. V lost 8 bases to trimming and J lost 0 bases, with 8 bases between them. Germline V gene sequence: CDR1 SNHLY, CDR2 FYNNEI. Of note for this clone: The antigen is undetermined.

Clones were sequenced by immunoSEQ multiplex PCR, and TCRdb holds only the in-frame ones, with some missing. The table includes roughly 270,000 clones, around 89% detected once. This rearrangement joins TRBV2 to TRBJ2-7; D unresolved. The origin of this receptor is a woman under 30 in good health and CMV-seronegative. Material for sequencing was PBMCs. The CDR3 reads CASQKSSYEQYF. The CDR3 coding sequence is TGTGCCAGCCAGAAAAGCTCCTACGAGCAGTACTTC.